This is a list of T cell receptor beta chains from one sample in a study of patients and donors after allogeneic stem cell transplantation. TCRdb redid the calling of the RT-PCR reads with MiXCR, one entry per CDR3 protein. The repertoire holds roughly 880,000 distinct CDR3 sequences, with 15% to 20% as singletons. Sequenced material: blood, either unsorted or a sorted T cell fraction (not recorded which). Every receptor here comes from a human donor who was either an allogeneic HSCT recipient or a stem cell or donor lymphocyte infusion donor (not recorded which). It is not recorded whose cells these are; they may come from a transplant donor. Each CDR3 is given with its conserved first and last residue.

CASSQITGATIPNTEAFF TRBJ1-1 TRBV4-1
CSVVFTEAFF TRBJ1-1 TRBV29-1
CASSFPPGELFF TRBJ2-2 TRBV12-3/TRBV12-4
CASSLKRAGLDTEAFF TRBJ1-1 TRBV5-1
CASSQVGTNPPEAFF TRBJ1-1 TRBV4-3
CASSANPGGHGYTF TRBJ1-2 TRBV25-1
CASSRTQNTEAFF TRBJ1-1 TRBV5-1
CASSAPEDTEAFF TRBJ1-1 TRBV2
CASSLKTDTQYF TRBJ2-3 TRBV7-2
CASSQGLAGHNNEQFF TRBJ2-1 TRBV3-1
CASSVGGVNGELFF TRBJ2-2 TRBV9
CASSLGGTGYEQYF TRBJ2-7 TRBV7-6
CASSLRDSSTYEQYF TRBJ2-7 TRBV12-3/TRBV12-4
CASSYSKGINEQYF TRBJ2-7 TRBV6-5
CASSPRGLAGGQYANTGELFF TRBJ2-2 TRBV18
CASSLGPVPQYF TRBJ2-5 TRBV6-5
CSALERIGHEQYF TRBJ2-7 TRBV20-1